The 19 T cell receptor beta chains given below trace back to one sample, sequenced in a study of T cell clones after liver transplantation. Data came from immunoSEQ multiplex PCR; TCRdb stores just in-frame clones and leaves some out. This table holds some 120,000 clones, about nine tenths found once. This sample comprised CD4+ T cells from blood, obtained 12 months after liver transplant. Receptor source: a human patient who received a liver transplant. The T cells may come from the graft donor.

This clone was seen a few times. V and J are TRBV18 and TRBJ1-5; D remains unclear. CDR1 is KGHSH and CDR2 is LQKENI in the germline V gene. This CDR3 is built from 13 residues. V shed 3 bases and J shed 7 bases, with 10 bases lying between them. The DNA of the CDR3 is TGTGCCAGCTCACCGGATGCGAGACAGCCCCAGCATTTT. Protein: CASSPDARQPQHF.

This clone was seen only once. The chain carries TRBV18 and TRBJ1-1, with TRBD1 matching 9 bases. V shed 3 bases, J shed 3 bases, and the junction held 5 bases outside the gene matches. This CDR3 contains 15 residues. CDR1 is KGHSH, CDR2 LQKENI, per germline. CDR3 sequence reads: CASSPTTGGDTEAFF. The CDR3 DNA sequence: TGTGCCAGCTCACCGACGACAGGGGGAGACACTGAAGCTTTCTTT.

This chain links TRBV18 with TRBJ2-3; no firm D call. The CDR3 sequence is 16 residues long. Trimming left V 3 bases short and J 5 bases short, with 18 bases between. CDR1 and CDR2 (germline): KGHSH, LQKENI. The CDR3 region is CASSPNQDWAQDTQYF. DNA for the CDR3: TGTGCCAGCTCACCGAACCAAGACTGGGCACAAGATACGCAGTATTTT.

The CDR3 DNA reads TGTGCCAGCAGTTTCTACAGATACACTGAAGCTTTCTTT. It yields the protein CASSFYRYTEAFF. J is TRBJ1-1 and V is TRBV6-1; no clear D. The CDR3 extends over 13 amino acids. Germline V gene data show CDR1 as MNHNS and CDR2 as SASEGT. The V and J ends lost 5 bases and 3 bases respectively, with 10 bases between them.

The DNA of the CDR3 is TGCGCCAGCAGCCGGACAGGGACCTACGAGCAGTACTTC. Encoded protein: CASSRTGTYEQYF. The V gene is TRBV10-2, the J gene TRBJ2-7, with 8 bases matching TRBD1. Per the germline V gene, CDR1 is WSHSY and CDR2 is SAAADI. The CDR3 runs to 13 residues. Trimming cost V 6 bases and J 2 bases; bases outside gene matches: 3.

This chain uses TRBV29-1 with TRBJ2-5, with D tentatively TRBD1 or TRBD2 (6 bases each). The germline V gene has CDR1 SQVTM and CDR2 ANQGSEA. V lost 4 bases to trimming and J lost 1 base, with 10 bases between them. The CDR3 runs to 13 residues. This CDR3 is CSVGRGGQETQYF. CDR3 sequence (DNA): TGCAGCGTTGGCAGGGGAGGCCAAGAGACCCAGTACTTC.

The rearrangement links TRBV7-2 to TRBJ2-7, with unresolved D. Trimming cost V 5 bases and J 3 bases, with 11 bases left between them. This CDR3 region has 13 residues. Germline V gene lookup returns CDR1 SGHTA and CDR2 FQGNSA. CDR3 bases: TGTGCCAGCAGCGCCGGACCCAGCTACGAGCAGTACTTC. This encodes CASSAGPSYEQYF.

The chain recombines TRBV9 with TRBJ2-4; D unclear. Germline CDR1 SGDLS, CDR2 YYNGEE. The CDR3 length is 14 residues. V dropped 0 bases and J dropped 6 bases, with 10 bases sitting between them. CDR3 sequence reads: CASSVDGLTNIQYF. The DNA for the CDR3 is TGTGCCAGCAGCGTAGATGGGCTCACAAACATTCAGTACTTC.

The chain joins TRBV2 to TRBJ1-1, with D unresolved. The germline V gene encodes CDR1 SNHLY and CDR2 FYNNEI. V was pared by 7 bases and J by 0 bases, with 15 bases between. The CDR3 has 15 residues. As DNA, the CDR3 is TGTGCCAGCATAGAAGTTGGCCAGCTGAACACTGAAGCTTTCTTT. It translates to CASIEVGQLNTEAFF.

V gene TRBV6-4 combines with J gene TRBJ2-6; a weak D match, TRBD1 (6 bases). V shed 4 bases and J shed 0 bases, with 13 bases lying between them. The germline V gene encodes CDR1 MRHNA and CDR2 SNTAGT. This CDR3 contains 17 residues. For the CDR3, the DNA is TGTGCCAGCAGTGGTGGACAGCCCCTCTCTGGGGCCAACGTCCTGACTTTC. Amino acids: CASSGGQPLSGANVLTF.

The V and J genes are TRBV19 and TRBJ2-1; possible D gene TRBD1, 7 bases. Germline lookup yields CDR1 LNHDA and CDR2 SQIVND (reference sequence). The CDR3 runs 17 residues. Trimming took 4 bases from V and 6 from J, leaving 22 bases between them. The CDR3 reads CASSKRKEGQLRNEQFF. In DNA, the CDR3 is TGTGCCAGTAGTAAGCGGAAGGAGGGACAGCTTCGCAATGAGCAGTTCTTC. Full variable domain (outside the CDR3, taken from reference TRBV19 and TRBJ2-1): DGGITQSPKYLFRKEGQNVTLSCEQNLNHDAMYWYRQDPGQGLRLIYYSQIVNDFQKGDIAEGYSVSREKKESFPLTVTSAQKNPTAFYLCASSKRKEGQLRNEQFFGPGTRLTVL.

This clone occurred a few times. V and J are TRBV6-1 and TRBJ2-3, with unresolved D. Trimming took off 2 bases at V and 4 bases at J, with 7 bases between the two ends. The CDR3 has 13 residues. The germline V gene has CDR1 MNHNS and CDR2 SASEGT. The CDR3, as DNA: TGTGCCAGCAGTGAATCTGTGGCAGATACGCAGTATTTT. Translating it yields CASSESVADTQYF.

This sequence joins TRBV28 and TRBJ2-3; TRBD2 matches at 13 bases. CDR1 is MDHEN and CDR2 is SYDVKM in the germline V gene. The trim removed 5 bases at V and 3 bases at J, leaving 8 bases unmatched. The CDR3 covers 17 residues. The CDR3 coding sequence is TGTGCCAGCAGTCCCCAACTGGGACTAGCGGGAACAGATACGCAGTATTTT. Translated: CASSPQLGLAGTDTQYF. Full variable domain (rest looked up from reference TRBV28 and TRBJ2-3): DVKVTQSSRYLVKRTGEKVFLECVQDMDHENMFWYRQDPGLGLRLIYFSYDVKMKEKGDIPEGYSVSREKKERFSLILESASTNQTSMYLCASSPQLGLAGTDTQYFGPGTRLTVL.

The CDR3 reads CASSISRGRSTDTQYF. The CDR3 DNA sequence: TGTGCCAGTAGTATTTCCAGGGGCCGAAGCACAGATACGCAGTATTTT. The rearrangement links TRBV19 to TRBJ2-3, with D perhaps matching TRBD1 (6 bases). The V and J ends lost 3 bases and 0 bases respectively, with 13 bases between them. The CDR3 totals 16 residues. Germline CDR1 is LNHDA and CDR2 is SQIVND (reference sequence).

The V and J genes are TRBV7-8 and TRBJ2-7, with TRBD2 as a possible D gene (6 bases). The germline gives CDR1 SGHVS, CDR2 FQNEAQ. The CDR3 is made up of 12 amino acids. Trimming took 7 bases from V and 7 from J, leaving 14 bases between them. CDR3 amino acids: CASTWSGPEQYF. The DNA of the CDR3 is TGTGCCAGCACCTGGAGCGGGCCAGAGCAGTACTTC.

The CDR3, as DNA: TGCAGCGTTACCCCTAGCGACTCCTACAATGAGCAGTTCTTC. Protein product: CSVTPSDSYNEQFF. The chain employs TRBV29-1 and TRBJ2-1; a weak D match, TRBD2 (6 bases). The CDR3 length is 14 residues. Germline assignment: CDR1 SQVTM and CDR2 ANQGSEA. Trimming stripped 5 bases from V and 0 bases from J, with 11 bases between.

V and J are TRBV7-2 and TRBJ2-3; no reliable D call. The V gene lost 0 bases and the J gene lost 3 bases, with 4 bases spanning the gap. Germline V gives CDR1 SGHTA, CDR2 FQGNSA. This CDR3 has 13 residues. CDR3 sequence: CASSLARTDTQYF. DNA of the CDR3: TGTGCCAGCAGCTTAGCCAGGACAGATACGCAGTATTTT. Filled out from reference TRBV7-2 and TRBJ2-3, the complete variable domain reads GAGVSQSPSNKVTEKGKDVELRCDPISGHTALYWYRQSLGQGLEFLIYFQGNSAPDKSGLPSDRFSAERTGGSVSTLTIQRTQQEDSAVYLCASSLARTDTQYFGPGTRLTVL.

This rearrangement joins TRBV19 to TRBJ1-4; tentatively, D is TRBD1 (6 bases). Trimming cost V 8 bases and J 11 bases, with 15 bases left between them. Germline-derived CDR1 and CDR2 are LNHDA and SQIVND (reference sequence). The CDR3 is 12 residues long. DNA of the CDR3: TGTGCCAGTGCGCAGGGGCTAGGTAAACTGTTTTTT. It codes for CASAQGLGKLFF.

V is TRBV12-5 and J is TRBJ1-5; D not certain. The CDR3 spans 12 residues. Germline V gene lookup returns CDR1 LGHNT and CDR2 FRNRAP. The V gene lost 3 bases and the J gene lost 8 bases, with 8 bases spanning the gap. CDR3 sequence reads: CASGLAWEPQHF. DNA for the CDR3: TGTGCTAGTGGTTTAGCCTGGGAGCCCCAGCATTTT.